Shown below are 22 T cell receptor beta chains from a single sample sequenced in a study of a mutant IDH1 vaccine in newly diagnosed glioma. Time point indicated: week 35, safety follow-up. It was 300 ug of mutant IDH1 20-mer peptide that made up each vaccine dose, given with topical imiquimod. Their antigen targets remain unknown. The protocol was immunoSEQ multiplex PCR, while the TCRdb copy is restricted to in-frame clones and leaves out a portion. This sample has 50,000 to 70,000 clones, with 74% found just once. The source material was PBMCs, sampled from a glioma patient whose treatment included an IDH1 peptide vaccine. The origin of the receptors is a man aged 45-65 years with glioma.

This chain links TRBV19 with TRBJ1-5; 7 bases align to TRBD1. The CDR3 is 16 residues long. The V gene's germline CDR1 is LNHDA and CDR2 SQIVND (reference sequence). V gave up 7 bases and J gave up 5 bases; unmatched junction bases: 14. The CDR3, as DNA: TGTGCCAGTACCATCGTCGACAGGGTTCTCCATCAGCCCCAGCATTTT. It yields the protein CASTIVDRVLHQPQHF.

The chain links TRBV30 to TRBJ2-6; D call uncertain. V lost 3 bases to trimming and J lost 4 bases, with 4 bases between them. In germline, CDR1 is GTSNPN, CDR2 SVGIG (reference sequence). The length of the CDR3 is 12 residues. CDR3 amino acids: CAWRTGANVLTF. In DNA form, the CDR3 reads TGTGCCTGGAGAACCGGGGCCAACGTCCTGACTTTC. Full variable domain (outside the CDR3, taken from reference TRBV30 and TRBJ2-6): SQTIHQWPATLVQPVGSPLSLECTVEGTSNPNLYWYRQAAGRGLQLLFYSVGIGQISSEVPQNLSASRPQDRQFILSSKKLLLSDSGFYLCAWRTGANVLTFGAGSRLTVL.

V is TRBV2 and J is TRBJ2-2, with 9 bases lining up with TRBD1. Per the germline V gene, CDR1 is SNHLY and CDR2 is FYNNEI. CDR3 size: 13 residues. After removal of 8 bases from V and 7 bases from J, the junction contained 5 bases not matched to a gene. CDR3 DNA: TGTGCCAGCCGGGACAGGGTTGGCGGGGAGCTGTTTTTT. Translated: CASRDRVGGELFF.

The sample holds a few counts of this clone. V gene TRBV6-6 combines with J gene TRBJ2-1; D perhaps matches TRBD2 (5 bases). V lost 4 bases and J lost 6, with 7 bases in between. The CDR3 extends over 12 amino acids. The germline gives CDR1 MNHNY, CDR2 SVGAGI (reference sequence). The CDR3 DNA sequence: TGTGCCAGCAGTTTCAGCGGCAATGAGCAGTTCTTC. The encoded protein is CASSFSGNEQFF.

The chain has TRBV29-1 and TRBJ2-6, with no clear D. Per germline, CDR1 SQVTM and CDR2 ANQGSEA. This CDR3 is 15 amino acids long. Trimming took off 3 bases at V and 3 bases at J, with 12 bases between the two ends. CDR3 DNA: TGCAGCGTTGATACATCCGGCTTTGGGGCCAACGTCCTGACTTTC. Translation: CSVDTSGFGANVLTF.

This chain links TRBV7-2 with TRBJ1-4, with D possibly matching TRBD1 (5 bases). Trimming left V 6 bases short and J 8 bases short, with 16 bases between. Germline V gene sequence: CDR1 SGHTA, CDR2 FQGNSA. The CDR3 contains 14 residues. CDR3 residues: CASSYQGGQEKLFF. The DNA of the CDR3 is TGTGCCAGCAGTTACCAGGGAGGGCAGGAAAAACTGTTTTTT.

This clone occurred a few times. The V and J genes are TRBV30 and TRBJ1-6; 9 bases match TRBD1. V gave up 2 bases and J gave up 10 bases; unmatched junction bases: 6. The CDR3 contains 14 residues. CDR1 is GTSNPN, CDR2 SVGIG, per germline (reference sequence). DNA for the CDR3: TGTGCCTGGAGTTCACAGGGGGCGGGATCACCCCTCCACTTT. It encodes CAWSSQGAGSPLHF.

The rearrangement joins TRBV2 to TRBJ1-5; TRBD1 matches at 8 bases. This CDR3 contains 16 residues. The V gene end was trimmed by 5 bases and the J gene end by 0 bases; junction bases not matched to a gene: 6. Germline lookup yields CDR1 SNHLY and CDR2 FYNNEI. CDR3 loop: CASSRDRGPSNQPQHF. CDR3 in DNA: TGTGCCAGCAGTCGTGACAGGGGCCCTAGCAATCAGCCCCAGCATTTT.

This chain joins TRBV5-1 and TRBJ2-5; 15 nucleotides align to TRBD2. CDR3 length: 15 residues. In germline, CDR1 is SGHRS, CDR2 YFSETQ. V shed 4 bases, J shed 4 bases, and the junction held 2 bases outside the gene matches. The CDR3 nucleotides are TGCGCCAGCAGCCTGGGACTAGCGGGGGGAGAGACCCAGTACTTC. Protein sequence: CASSLGLAGGETQYF. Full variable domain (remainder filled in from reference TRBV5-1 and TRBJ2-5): KAGVTQTPRYLIKTRGQQVTLSCSPISGHRSVSWYQQTPGQGLQFLFEYFSETQRNKGNFPGRFSGRQFSNSRSEMNVSTLELGDSALYLCASSLGLAGGETQYFGPGTRLLVL.

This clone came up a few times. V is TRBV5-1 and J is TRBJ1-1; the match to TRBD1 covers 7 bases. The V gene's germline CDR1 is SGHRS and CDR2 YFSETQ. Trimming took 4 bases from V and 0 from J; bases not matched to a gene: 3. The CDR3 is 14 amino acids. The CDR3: CASSLQGMNTEAFF. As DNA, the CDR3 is TGCGCCAGCAGCCTACAGGGGATGAACACTGAAGCTTTCTTT. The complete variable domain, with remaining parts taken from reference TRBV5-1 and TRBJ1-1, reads KAGVTQTPRYLIKTRGQQVTLSCSPISGHRSVSWYQQTPGQGLQFLFEYFSETQRNKGNFPGRFSGRQFSNSRSEMNVSTLELGDSALYLCASSLQGMNTEAFFGQGTRLTVV.

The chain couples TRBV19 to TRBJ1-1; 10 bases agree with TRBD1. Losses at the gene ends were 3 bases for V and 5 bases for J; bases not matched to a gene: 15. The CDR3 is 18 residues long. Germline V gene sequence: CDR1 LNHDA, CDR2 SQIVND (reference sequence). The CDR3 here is CASSMRSDRGGSRTEAFF. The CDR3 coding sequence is TGTGCCAGTAGTATGCGATCGGACAGGGGGGGATCCAGGACTGAAGCTTTCTTT.

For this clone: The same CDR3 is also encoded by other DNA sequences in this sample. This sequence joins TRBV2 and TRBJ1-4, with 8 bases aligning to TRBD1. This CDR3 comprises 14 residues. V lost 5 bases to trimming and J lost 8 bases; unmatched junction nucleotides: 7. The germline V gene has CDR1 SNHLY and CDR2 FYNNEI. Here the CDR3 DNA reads TGTGCCAGCAGTCCCGGGACAGGCGGAGAAAAACTGTTTTTT. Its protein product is CASSPGTGGEKLFF.

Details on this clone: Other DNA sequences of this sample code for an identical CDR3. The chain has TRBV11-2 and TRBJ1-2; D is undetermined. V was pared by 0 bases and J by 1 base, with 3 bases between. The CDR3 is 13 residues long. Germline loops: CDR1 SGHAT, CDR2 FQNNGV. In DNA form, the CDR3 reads TGTGCCAGCAGCTTAGATGGTAACTATGGCTACACCTTC. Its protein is CASSLDGNYGYTF.

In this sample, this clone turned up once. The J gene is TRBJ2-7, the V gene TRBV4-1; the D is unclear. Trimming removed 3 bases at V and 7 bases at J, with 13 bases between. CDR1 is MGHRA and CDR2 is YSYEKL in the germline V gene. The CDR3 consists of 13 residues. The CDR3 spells CASSHEPSREQYF. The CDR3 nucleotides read TGCGCCAGCAGCCACGAACCGTCTCGGGAGCAGTACTTC.

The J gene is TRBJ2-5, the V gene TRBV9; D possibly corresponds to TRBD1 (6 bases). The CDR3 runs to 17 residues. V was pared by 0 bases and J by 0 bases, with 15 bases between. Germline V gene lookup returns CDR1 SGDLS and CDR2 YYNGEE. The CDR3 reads CASSVDPGAGYQETQYF. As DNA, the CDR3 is TGTGCCAGCAGCGTAGACCCAGGGGCTGGGTACCAAGAGACCCAGTACTTC.

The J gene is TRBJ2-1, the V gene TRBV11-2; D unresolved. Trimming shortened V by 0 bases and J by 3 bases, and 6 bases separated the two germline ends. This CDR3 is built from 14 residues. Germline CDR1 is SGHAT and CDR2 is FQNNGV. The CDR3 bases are TGTGCCAGCAGCTTAGAGGTCAACTACAATGAGCAGTTCTTC. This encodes CASSLEVNYNEQFF.

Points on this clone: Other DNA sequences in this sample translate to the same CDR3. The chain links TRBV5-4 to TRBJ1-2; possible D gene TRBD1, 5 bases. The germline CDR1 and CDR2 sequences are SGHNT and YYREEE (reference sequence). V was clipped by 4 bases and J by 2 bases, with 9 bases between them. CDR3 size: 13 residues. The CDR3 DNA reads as TGTGCCAGCAGCCGCGACAGCAACTATGGCTACACCTTC. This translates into CASSRDSNYGYTF. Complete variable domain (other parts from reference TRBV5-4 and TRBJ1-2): ETGVTQSPTHLIKTRGQQVTLRCSSQSGHNTVSWYQQALGQGPQFIFQYYREEENGRGNFPPRFSGLQFPNYSSELNVNALELDDSALYLCASSRDSNYGYTFGSGTRLTVV.

The CDR3 DNA is TGTGCCAGCAGCCAAGAAGCGACAGCTTACTCTGGAAACACCATATATTTT. It codes for CASSQEATAYSGNTIYF. J is TRBJ1-3 and V is TRBV4-2, with D possibly being TRBD1 (5 bases). There are 17 residues in the CDR3. Trimming shortened V by 0 bases and J by 0 bases, and 12 bases separated the two germline ends. CDR1 is LGHNA, CDR2 YNFKEQ, per germline.

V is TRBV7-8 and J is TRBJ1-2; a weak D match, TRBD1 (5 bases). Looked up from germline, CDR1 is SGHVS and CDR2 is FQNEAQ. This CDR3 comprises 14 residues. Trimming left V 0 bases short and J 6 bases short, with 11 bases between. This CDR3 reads CASSLASATDGYTF. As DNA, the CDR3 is TGTGCCAGCAGCTTAGCGTCAGCGACAGATGGCTACACCTTC.

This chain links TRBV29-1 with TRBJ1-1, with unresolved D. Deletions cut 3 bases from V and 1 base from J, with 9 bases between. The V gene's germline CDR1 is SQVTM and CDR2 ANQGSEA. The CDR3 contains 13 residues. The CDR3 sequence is CSVEISRNTEAFF. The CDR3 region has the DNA TGCAGCGTTGAGATTTCGAGGAACACTGAAGCTTTCTTT.

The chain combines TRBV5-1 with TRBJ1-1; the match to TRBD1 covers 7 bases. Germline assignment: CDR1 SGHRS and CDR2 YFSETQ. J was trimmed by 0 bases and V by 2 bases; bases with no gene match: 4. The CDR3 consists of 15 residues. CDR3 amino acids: CASSLEQGMNTEAFF. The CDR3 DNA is TGCGCCAGCAGCTTAGAACAGGGGATGAACACTGAAGCTTTCTTT.

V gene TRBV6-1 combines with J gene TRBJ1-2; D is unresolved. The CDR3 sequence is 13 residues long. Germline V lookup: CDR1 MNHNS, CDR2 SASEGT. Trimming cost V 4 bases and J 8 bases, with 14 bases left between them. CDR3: CASSVTGRDGYTF. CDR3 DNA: TGTGCCAGCAGTGTAACGGGAAGAGACGGCTACACCTTC.